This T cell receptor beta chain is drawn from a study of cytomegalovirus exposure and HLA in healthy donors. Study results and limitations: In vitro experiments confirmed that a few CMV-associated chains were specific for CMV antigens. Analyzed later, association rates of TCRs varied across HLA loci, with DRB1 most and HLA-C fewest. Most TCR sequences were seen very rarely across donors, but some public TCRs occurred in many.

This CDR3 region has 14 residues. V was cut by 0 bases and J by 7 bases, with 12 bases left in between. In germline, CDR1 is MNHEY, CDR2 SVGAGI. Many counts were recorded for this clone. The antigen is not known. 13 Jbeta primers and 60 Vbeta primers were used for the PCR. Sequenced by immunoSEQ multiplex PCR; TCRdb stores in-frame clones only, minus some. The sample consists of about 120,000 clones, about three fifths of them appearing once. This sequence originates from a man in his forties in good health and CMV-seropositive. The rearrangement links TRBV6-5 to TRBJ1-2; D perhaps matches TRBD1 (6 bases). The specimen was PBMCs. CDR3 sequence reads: CASSYSLAGVGYTF. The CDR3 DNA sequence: TGTGCCAGCAGTTACTCCCTCGCAGGGGTTGGCTACACCTTC.